This T cell receptor beta chain was profiled in a study of blood T cell repertoires in COVID-19. Study in general: Acute and convalescent COVID-19 samples came from the United States, Italy and Spain. From T cells, B-cell-depleted T cells, or PBMCs came the material, which was cDNA or gDNA.

This clone was seen a single time. The length of the CDR3 is 16 residues. Germline V gene sequence: CDR1 LGHDT, CDR2 YNNKEL (reference sequence). With V trimmed by 3 bases and J by 3 bases, 7 bases remained unmatched. Original processing notes: The authors estimated nucleated cell counts from reference gene primer amplification. Here immunoSEQ multiplex PCR was the method, and the copy in TCRdb shows in-frame clones only, minus some. The V and J calls and the clone size are those of that table, but D and trimming were determined from the DNA. The data show around 140,000 clones, 88% seen once. The receptor was derived from a man between 60 and 75 years old with active or convalescent COVID-19. Input material: peripheral blood. This chain uses TRBV3-1 (or the pseudogene TRBV3-2) with TRBJ2-3, with 9 positions matching TRBD2. The CDR3 here is CASSHLAGVETDTQYF. CDR3 in DNA: TGTGCCAGCAGCCATTTAGCGGGAGTAGAAACAGATACGCAGTATTTT.